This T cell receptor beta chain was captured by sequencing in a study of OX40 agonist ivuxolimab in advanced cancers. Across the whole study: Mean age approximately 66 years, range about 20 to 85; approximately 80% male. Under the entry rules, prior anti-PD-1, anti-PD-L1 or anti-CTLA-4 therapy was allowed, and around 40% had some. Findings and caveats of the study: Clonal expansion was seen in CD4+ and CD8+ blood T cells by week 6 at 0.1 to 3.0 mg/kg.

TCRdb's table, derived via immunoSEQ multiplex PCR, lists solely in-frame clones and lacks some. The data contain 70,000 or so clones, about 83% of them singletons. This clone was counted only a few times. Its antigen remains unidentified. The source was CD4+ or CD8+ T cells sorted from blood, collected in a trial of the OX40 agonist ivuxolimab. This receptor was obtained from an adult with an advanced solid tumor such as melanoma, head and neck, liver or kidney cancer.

CDR3 DNA: TGCGCCAGCAGGGGGACAGGGGGTGGAAGCAATCAGCCCCAGCATTTT. It specifies CASRGTGGGSNQPQHF. The chain joins TRBV10-2 to TRBJ1-5; 11 positions match TRBD1. The CDR3 sequence is 16 residues long. Germline CDR1 and CDR2: WSHSY and SAAADI. Germline trimming cut 6 bases from V and 1 base from J; bases unmatched to any gene: 5.